The rows below give T cell receptor beta chains drawn from one sample of a study of shared clonotypes between healthy human individuals. Sequencing was performed with immunoSEQ multiplex PCR; in TCRdb, only in-frame clones are kept and a portion is missing. The table lists hundreds of thousands of clones, roughly 95% of them singletons. Sequencing used naive CD4+ T cells sorted from blood. The source of these receptors is a woman under 40 in good health. The CDR3 runs from the conserved cysteine through the conserved F or W. D genes are given only for firm matches. Clone sizes are given selectively: once, few, many, or a class where the clone is expanded.

CDR3aa,CDR3nt,v_gene,j_gene,d_gene,abundance
CASSEAGAPRRPQHF,TGTGCCAGCAGTGAAGCTGGCGCCCCTCGGAGGCCCCAGCATTTT,TRBV6-1,TRBJ1-5,.,.
CASRIGQGSSYEQYF,TGTGCCAGCAGGATCGGACAGGGGAGTTCCTACGAGCAGTACTTC,TRBV2,TRBJ2-7,TRBD1,.
CASSFYGTRGPNEQFF,TGTGCCAGCAGCTTCTATGGGACTAGGGGTCCCAATGAGCAGTTCTTC,TRBV11-2,TRBJ2-1,TRBD2,.
CATSYGSWRSGANVLTF,TGTGCCACCAGTTACGGATCCTGGAGGTCTGGGGCCAACGTCCTGACTTTC,TRBV15,TRBJ2-6,.,.
CASSECFLAGAYEQYF,TGTGCCAGCAGTGAATGCTTCCTAGCGGGAGCCTACGAGCAGTACTTC,TRBV6-1,TRBJ2-7,TRBD2,.
CASSPNTRDSGNTIYF,TGTGCCAGCTCACCAAACACGAGGGACTCTGGAAACACCATATATTTT,TRBV18,TRBJ1-3,.,.
CASSQPERDYGYTF,TGTGCCAGCTCACAACCCGAGAGGGACTATGGCTACACCTTC,TRBV18,TRBJ1-2,.,once
CASSPRTEETQYF,TGTGCCAGCAGCCCGCGGACAGAAGAGACCCAGTACTTC,TRBV7-2,TRBJ2-5,.,.
CASRATGTVYQPQHF,TGTGCCAGCAGAGCCACCGGGACAGTTTATCAGCCCCAGCATTTT,TRBV6-5,TRBJ1-5,TRBD1,.
CASSLGNTGELFF,TGTGCCAGCAGTTTAGGGAACACCGGGGAGCTGTTTTTT,TRBV28,TRBJ2-2,.,.
CSVQSGRNYEQYF,TGCAGCGTGCAGAGCGGGAGGAACTACGAGCAGTACTTC,TRBV29-1,TRBJ2-7,TRBD2,once
CASSPPSSGVETQYF,TGTGCCAGCTCACCACCGTCGTCGGGCGTAGAGACCCAGTACTTC,TRBV18,TRBJ2-5,.,.
CSVVGKGYGYTF,TGCAGCGTTGTGGGGAAGGGATATGGCTACACCTTC,TRBV29-1,TRBJ1-2,.,.
CASSLIWEHTQYF,TGCGCCAGCAGCTTGATTTGGGAACATACGCAGTATTTT,TRBV5-1,TRBJ2-3,.,.
CASSSPRDGEQYF,TGTGCCAGCAGTTCCCCCCGGGACGGTGAGCAGTACTTC,TRBV28,TRBJ2-7,.,.
CASRPSLANSYEQYF,TGTGCCAGCCGCCCGTCGCTAGCGAACTCCTACGAGCAGTACTTC,TRBV18,TRBJ2-7,.,.
CASSILAGVGTDTQYF,TGTGCCAGCAGTATTTTAGCGGGAGTAGGCACAGATACGCAGTATTTT,TRBV27,TRBJ2-3,TRBD2,.
CASSPRGTGNEKLFF,TGCGCCAGCAGCCCCAGGGGGACCGGTAATGAAAAACTGTTTTTT,TRBV5-1,TRBJ1-4,TRBD1,.
CASSHEGRVGYTF,TGTGCCAGCAGCCACGAGGGGCGAGTTGGCTACACCTTC,TRBV7-9,TRBJ1-2,.,.
CASSLVGQSMNTEAFF,TGTGCCAGCAGCTTGGTGGGACAGAGTATGAACACTGAAGCTTTCTTT,TRBV5-8,TRBJ1-1,TRBD1,.
CASSRSGTSDTDTQYF,TGTGCCAGCAGCCGTTCCGGGACTAGCGACACAGATACGCAGTATTTT,TRBV5-8,TRBJ2-3,TRBD2,.
CATSARTVYGYTF,TGTGCCACCAGCGCCCGGACAGTCTATGGCTACACCTTC,TRBV15,TRBJ1-2,.,.
CAWRRSWAGGNTGELFF,TGTGCCTGGAGGCGCTCTTGGGCGGGAGGGAACACCGGGGAGCTGTTTTTT,TRBV30,TRBJ2-2,TRBD2,.
CASSPGAGNQPQHF,TGTGCCAGCAGTCCCGGGGCAGGAAATCAGCCCCAGCATTTT,TRBV6-5,TRBJ1-5,.,few
CASSRTTGANQPQHF,TGTGCCAGCAGCCGGACGACAGGGGCCAATCAGCCCCAGCATTTT,TRBV5-5,TRBJ1-5,TRBD1,.
CASSLRDQSEFF,TGTGCCAGCAGTTTAAGGGACCAGAGCGAGTTCTTC,TRBV28,TRBJ2-1,.,.
CASSLTDSGNTIYF,TGTGCCAGCAGCTTAACAGACTCTGGAAACACCATATATTTT,TRBV7-8,TRBJ1-3,.,.
CASSFPLAGAWGTGELFF,TGTGCCAGCAGCTTCCCGCTAGCGGGTGCCTGGGGTACCGGGGAGCTGTTTTTT,TRBV5-8,TRBJ2-2,TRBD2,.
CASSLLFSGANVLTF,TGTGCCAGCAGTTTACTGTTCTCTGGGGCCAACGTCCTGACTTTC,TRBV27,TRBJ2-6,.,.